This entry lists 24 T cell receptor beta chains sequenced from one sample in a study of shared clonotypes between healthy human individuals (dated by TCRdb to the early 2020s). The receptor library was made with the immunoSEQ multiplex PCR assay. Not all clones reach the TCRdb copy of this immuneACCESS table, which keeps in-frame sequences only. Checked studies attribute under half of the gap to unresolved V genes and leave the rest unexplained. For this sample the table gives more than 550,000 clones, of which around 91% were detected only once. 30% to 35% of the sample lies in the top ten. Sequencing was performed on memory CD8+ T cells from PBMCs. The cell subset or site label of this sample denotes: CD45RO+ cells pooled with CCR7-negative TemRA cells. The receptors here all came from a man aged 18 to 35 in good health. Some clones in this sample may be carry-over from other donors' samples.

The chain carries TRBV5-1 and TRBJ2-7; a weak D match, TRBD2 (5 bases). CDR1 SGHRS and CDR2 YFSETQ come from the germline V gene. The CDR3 is made up of 14 amino acids. The V end was cut by 0 bases, the J end by 4 bases, with 11 bases between. The CDR3 loop reads CASSLAGLPYEQYF. CDR3 in DNA: TGCGCCAGCAGCTTGGCTGGACTTCCGTACGAGCAGTACTTC.

The chain carries TRBV27 and TRBJ2-1; TRBD2 matches 9 bases. CDR1 and CDR2 (germline): MNHEY, SMNVEV (reference sequence). J was trimmed by 8 bases and V by 3 bases; bases with no gene match: 8. The CDR3 length is 15 residues. CDR3 loop: CASSLGGRAAHEQFF. The CDR3 DNA reads as TGTGCCAGCAGTTTGGGCGGGAGGGCCGCTCATGAGCAGTTCTTC.

The rearrangement links TRBV6-5 to TRBJ1-1; 12 bases are a match to TRBD1. The CDR3 extends over 16 amino acids. Germline V gene data show CDR1 as MNHEY and CDR2 as SVGAGI. V shed 3 bases, J shed 8 bases, and the junction held 10 bases outside the gene matches. The CDR3 sequence: CASSYSPGQGAREAFF. The CDR3, as DNA: TGTGCCAGCAGTTATTCTCCGGGACAGGGGGCTAGGGAAGCTTTCTTT.

The CDR3: CASSFLPLRQPQHF. For the CDR3, the DNA is TGTGCCAGCAGTTTTCTCCCCTTACGCCAGCCCCAGCATTTT. The V call is TRBV27, the J call TRBJ1-5; D is unresolved. The ends were cut back, 3 bases at V and 7 bases at J, with 13 bases in the middle. There are 14 residues in the CDR3. Germline assignment: CDR1 MNHEY and CDR2 SMNVEV (reference sequence).

V usage is TRBV20-1 and J usage is TRBJ1-2; D is unresolved. The CDR3 spans 10 residues. Deletions cut 4 bases from V and 11 bases from J, with 11 bases between. From germline, CDR1 is DFQATT and CDR2 SNEGSKA (reference sequence). DNA for the CDR3: TGCAGTGCTACCCGGCCGGGGTACACCTTC. It translates to CSATRPGYTF.

The J gene is TRBJ2-1, the V gene TRBV10-3; D is unclear. The CDR3 spans 10 residues. Trimming left V 2 bases short and J 9 bases short, with 2 bases between. From germline, CDR1 is ENHRY and CDR2 SYGVKD. Here the CDR3 DNA reads TGTGCCATCAGTGAGGGTGAGCAGTTCTTC. It encodes CAISEGEQFF.

The gene calls are TRBV27 and TRBJ2-5; 14 bases are a match to TRBD2. Germline CDR1 is MNHEY and CDR2 is SMNVEV (reference sequence). J lost 4 bases, V lost 5 bases, and 9 bases had no gene match. The CDR3 has 17 residues. This chain's CDR3 is CASSGGTSGRGGETQYF. CDR3 DNA sequence: TGTGCCAGCAGTGGGGGGACTAGCGGGAGAGGGGGAGAGACCCAGTACTTC.

V usage is TRBV7-9 and J usage is TRBJ1-4; TRBD1 matches 10 bases. Germline lookup yields CDR1 SEHNR and CDR2 FQNEAQ (reference sequence). Trimming cost V 6 bases and J 4 bases; bases outside gene matches: 2. The length of the CDR3 is 14 residues. Written as DNA, the CDR3 is TGTGCCAGCAGGGGACAGGGGTATAATGAAAAACTGTTTTTT. It yields the protein CASRGQGYNEKLFF. Together with reference TRBV7-9 and TRBJ1-4, the CDR3 gives the full variable domain: DTGVSQNPRHKITKRGQNVTFRCDPISEHNRLYWYRQTLGQGPEFLTYFQNEAQLEKSRLLSDRFSAERPKGSFSTLEIQRTEQGDSAMYLCASRGQGYNEKLFFGSGTQLSVL.

V and J are TRBV7-8 and TRBJ2-3; 9 nucleotides align to TRBD2. Germline V gene lookup returns CDR1 SGHVS and CDR2 FQNEAQ. The CDR3 is 16 residues long. The trim removed 5 bases at V and 4 bases at J, leaving 10 bases unmatched. The CDR3 region is CASSLRRGRAADTQYF. CDR3 sequence (DNA): TGTGCCAGCAGCCTACGTCGCGGGAGGGCCGCAGATACGCAGTATTTT.

This chain joins TRBV7-9 and TRBJ2-7; TRBD1 might be the D (5 bases). The CDR3 runs to 15 residues. Trimming shortened V by 5 bases and J by 1 base, and 15 bases separated the two germline ends. Germline V CDR1 and CDR2: SEHNR, FQNEAQ (reference sequence). CDR3 nucleotide sequence: TGTGCCAGCAGCGATACCCGGAGACAGTCCTACGAGCAGTACTTC. Its protein is CASSDTRRQSYEQYF.

V gene TRBV14 combines with J gene TRBJ2-5; 8 bases align to TRBD2. J lost 2 bases, V lost 0 bases, and 5 bases had no gene match. Looked up from germline, CDR1 is SGHDN and CDR2 is FVKESK. This CDR3 is built from 16 residues. The CDR3 is CASSQDTSGLQETQYF. CDR3 DNA: TGTGCCAGCAGCCAAGATACTAGCGGCCTACAAGAGACCCAGTACTTC.

The chain recombines TRBV5-6 with TRBJ2-3; perhaps TRBD2 as D (5 bases). With 0 bases removed from V and 5 bases from J, the gap between germline ends came to 10 bases. The germline gives CDR1 SGHDT, CDR2 YYEEEE. CDR3 length equals 14 residues. The CDR3: CASSLGTRGDTQYF. The CDR3 DNA follows: TGTGCCAGCAGCTTGGGAACCCGGGGAGATACGCAGTATTTT.

This clone has more than one count but fewer than ten. J is TRBJ2-3 and V is TRBV7-5. TRBV7-5 is listed as a pseudogene. This CDR3 is built from 14 residues. The CDR3 sequence: CARSLLLGADTQYF. CDR3 sequence (DNA): TGTGCCAGAAGCTTGCTACTAGGGGCAGATACGCAGTATTTT.

This chain uses TRBV9 with TRBJ2-7; perhaps D is TRBD1 or TRBD2 (5 bases each). The germline V and J ends were trimmed by 0 bases and 7 bases, with 17 bases remaining between them. This CDR3 contains 15 residues. From germline, CDR1 is SGDLS and CDR2 YYNGEE. The CDR3 here is CASSVGGTAREEQYF. CDR3 in DNA: TGTGCCAGCAGCGTAGGGGGGACGGCCAGGGAGGAGCAGTACTTC.

The chain recombines TRBV2 with TRBJ2-7; perhaps TRBD1 as D (5 bases). Germline values: CDR1 SNHLY, CDR2 FYNNEI. CDR3 length: 17 residues. V gave up 3 bases and J gave up 2 bases, with 20 bases separating them. CDR3 DNA: TGTGCCAGCAGTGAGGTGTCAGGGAACCGTGGAACCTACGAGCAGTACTTC. Translated: CASSEVSGNRGTYEQYF.

This clone was found once. The chain is built from TRBV27 and TRBJ2-7; maybe TRBD2 (6 bases). Between the trimmed V and J ends, which lost 7 bases and 4 bases, there was a span of 17 bases. CDR3 size: 14 residues. The germline gives CDR1 MNHEY, CDR2 SMNVEV (reference sequence). CDR3 loop: CASTPPGRGYEQYF. CDR3 sequence (DNA): TGTGCCAGCACCCCCCCCGGGAGAGGATACGAGCAGTACTTC.

The gene calls are TRBV9 and TRBJ2-7, with 7 bases matching TRBD2. J lost 4 bases, V lost 0 bases, and 7 bases had no gene match. This CDR3 region has 15 residues. Germline CDR1 and CDR2: SGDLS and YYNGEE. CDR3 coding DNA: TGTGCCAGCAGCGTAGACCAGCGGGAAGGGTACGAGCAGTACTTC. Translated, it gives CASSVDQREGYEQYF.

J is TRBJ2-1 and V is TRBV5-1; 7 nucleotides align to TRBD1. Germline trimming cut 2 bases from V and 4 bases from J; bases unmatched to any gene: 15. This CDR3 region has 18 residues. Germline V gene sequence: CDR1 SGHRS, CDR2 YFSETQ. This CDR3 is CASSLPAIQGTDYNEQFF. CDR3 nucleotide sequence: TGCGCCAGCAGCTTACCCGCAATTCAGGGGACAGATTACAATGAGCAGTTCTTC.

This sequence joins TRBV9 and TRBJ2-2, with 8 bases matching TRBD2. V dropped 0 bases and J dropped 7; count of bases not matched to a gene: 11. The CDR3 length is 17 residues. The germline V gene encodes CDR1 SGDLS and CDR2 YYNGEE. The CDR3, as DNA: TGTGCCAGCAGCGTAGATCGTAGCGGGACCGTCGGCGGGGAGCTGTTTTTT. Amino acid sequence: CASSVDRSGTVGGELFF.

This clone was detected only once. The chain links TRBV6-1 to TRBJ2-1, with 10 positions matching TRBD2. From germline, CDR1 is MNHNS and CDR2 SASEGT. V was clipped by 7 bases and J by 8 bases; unmatched bases: 8. The length of the CDR3 is 14 residues. CDR3 coding DNA: TGTGCCAGCATTAGTAGCGGGGGGCTTCATGAGCAGTTCTTC. Translated, it gives CASISSGGLHEQFF.

The chain employs TRBV21-1 and TRBJ2-7; the D call in the table, TRBD2, was not verified against the DNA. TRBV21-1 is classified as a pseudogene. The CDR3 runs 15 residues. The CDR3 DNA sequence: TGTGCCAGCAGCAAAGAACAAGGAGAAGCCTACGAGCAGTACTTC. This sequence encodes CASSKEQGEAYEQYF.

The rearrangement joins TRBV6-4 to TRBJ2-6; weak D call: TRBD1 (6 bases). The CDR3 is 16 residues long. V was pared by 4 bases and J by 1 base, with 11 bases between. Germline V gene lookup returns CDR1 MRHNA and CDR2 SNTAGT. This CDR3 reads CASSAGQMSGANVLTF. The CDR3 coding sequence is TGTGCCAGCAGTGCCGGACAGATGTCTGGGGCCAACGTCCTGACTTTC.

The CDR3 protein is CASSLSVEGNYGYTF. The CDR3 bases are TGTGCCAGCAGCTTATCGGTAGAAGGGAACTATGGCTACACCTTC. The chain couples TRBV11-2 to TRBJ1-2; D is unresolved. Trimming pared 2 bases from V and 2 bases from J, leaving 12 bases between. CDR1 and CDR2 (germline): SGHAT, FQNNGV. The CDR3 sequence is 15 residues long.

This clone was picked up one time. This sequence joins TRBV6-1 and TRBJ1-4, with D uncertain. Deletions cut 1 base from V and 8 bases from J, with 8 bases between. The germline V gene has CDR1 MNHNS and CDR2 SASEGT. This CDR3 contains 13 residues. The CDR3 region is CASSEGPPEKLFF. In DNA form, the CDR3 reads TGTGCCAGCAGTGAAGGGCCCCCGGAAAAACTGTTTTTT.